Listed below are T cell receptor beta chains from one sample, sequenced in a study of cytomegalovirus exposure and HLA in healthy donors. TCRdb keeps only in-frame clones here, not all; method: immunoSEQ multiplex PCR. Among 150,000 or so clones listed, about two thirds were seen once. Sequenced: PBMCs. Source of these receptors: a human donor in good health. CDR3s leave out the opening cysteine and the closing phenylalanine or tryptophan. Where a row states a size, it is once, few, many or the class of an expanded clone; other rows omit it.

ASSLGRVGTSGGQETQY TRBV7-9 NA
ASSLQGASNQPQH TRBV5-1 NA
ASSIGGTVQETQY TRBV19 NA
ASADTGAKNTEAF TRBV10-1 NA
ASQTGPNTGELF TRBV6-5 NA
ATSKGAVNTEAF TRBV15 NA
ASSSRQVSYEQY TRBV6-6 NA
ASSPQGAYTEAF TRBV7-9 NA
ASSPQRGGYNEQF TRBV7-8 NA
ASSLAETGNQPQH TRBV7-9 NA
ASSEGWGQGNTEAF TRBV19 NA
ASRGEETQY TRBV12-5 NA
ASRGSTYNEQF TRBV19 NA
ASSPGTGFSGNTIY TRBV18 NA
ASSLSQGTTSGNTIY TRBV11-2 NA
ASSQLLSNTGELF TRBV4-3 NA
ASSLDNSNQPQH TRBV7-2 NA
ASSLVWGGAGTGELF TRBV7-8 NA
SVLTLGFRGTQY TRBV29-1 once
ASSSHGIQETQY TRBV7-6 NA
AISRTSGGVRETQY TRBV10-3 NA
ASSVGGGSNEKLF TRBV9 NA
ASSIPLGTGMDEQF TRBV19 NA
ASSHRLAGGPGEQF TRBV5-4 NA
ASSGLAGTSGGAYNEQF TRBV18 NA
ASSRYREAYGYT TRBV4-3 NA
ASGAANMNTEAF TRBV6-1 NA
ASSEGSYGYT TRBV6-1 few
ASSLGGPNTEAF TRBV7-2 few
ASSDGSSYTQY TRBV5-1 NA
ASSLEAGGITEAF TRBV5-5 NA
ANIGQHPYEQY TRBV2 NA